The rows below give T cell receptor beta chains drawn from one sample of a study of beta chain features in type 1 diabetes. Profiled with immunoSEQ multiplex PCR; TCRdb holds only in-frame clones, not every one. The sample holds hundreds of thousands of clones, around 68% seen once. The sample comprised naive CD4+ T cells from blood. These receptors originate from a man younger than 40 in good health. The CDR3 runs from the conserved cysteine through the conserved F or W. A D gene is named only where the DNA matches it firmly. Rows may omit the clone size; those that give it use once, few, many or a size class.

>TRBJ2-3|TRBV7-2|.|TRBD2
CASSLDVSGGVTDTQYF
TGTGCCAGCAGCTTAGATGTTAGCGGGGGGGTCACAGATACGCAGTATTTT
>TRBJ2-5|TRBV11-2|.|.
CASSSLTGPGTQYF
TGTGCCAGCAGCTCGTTGACAGGCCCTGGGACCCAGTACTTC
>TRBJ2-1|TRBV30|few|TRBD2
CAWRILAGDEQFF
TGTGCCTGGAGGATACTAGCGGGAGATGAGCAGTTCTTC
>TRBJ2-3|TRBV30|few|.
CAWGIGRRADTQYF
TGTGCCTGGGGAATAGGGAGGCGGGCAGATACGCAGTATTTT
>TRBJ2-3|TRBV29-1|.|.
CSVELGTDTQYF
TGCAGCGTTGAGTTGGGCACAGATACGCAGTATTTT
>TRBJ1-2|TRBV19|.|.
CASTGVGSYGYTF
TGTGCCAGTACTGGAGTGGGATCCTATGGCTACACCTTC
>TRBJ2-7|TRBV9|.|.
CASSAGDGSSHEQYF
TGTGCCAGCAGCGCTGGGGACGGGAGCTCCCACGAGCAGTACTTC
>TRBJ1-1|TRBV6-5|.|.
CASSLLQGGGTEAFF
TGTGCCAGCAGCCTACTCCAGGGTGGCGGCACTGAAGCTTTCTTT
>TRBJ1-1|TRBV29-1|.|.
CSGLTLMNTEAFF
TGCAGCGGTTTGACACTCATGAACACTGAAGCTTTCTTT
>TRBJ2-1|TRBV7-2|.|TRBD2
CASSLTLAGVEQFF
TGTGCCAGCAGCTTAACACTAGCGGGAGTTGAGCAGTTCTTC
>TRBJ1-6|TRBV5-1|.|.
CASSLEVNSPLHF
TGCGCCAGCAGCTTGGAGGTTAATTCACCCCTCCACTTT
>TRBJ2-2|TRBV5-6|.|TRBD2
CASRGLAELTGELFF
TGTGCCAGCAGGGGACTAGCGGAACTCACCGGGGAGCTGTTTTTT
>TRBJ2-6|TRBV30|.|.
CAWSRGRANVLTF
TGTGCCTGGTCCAGGGGTAGGGCCAACGTCCTGACTTTC
>TRBJ2-5|TRBV2|.|.
CASSDYQETQYF
TGTGCCAGCAGTGACTACCAAGAGACCCAGTACTTC
>TRBJ2-7|TRBV9|.|.
CASSVDPAGHEQYF
TGTGCCAGCAGCGTAGATCCGGCGGGTCACGAGCAGTACTTC
>TRBJ2-1|TRBV7-2|.|.
CASSHRQEEQFF
TGTGCCAGCAGCCATCGGCAGGAGGAGCAGTTCTTC
>TRBJ2-3|TRBV11-2|.|.
CASRAVTTDTQYF
TGTGCCAGTCGGGCTGTTACGACAGATACGCAGTATTTT
>TRBJ2-5|TRBV29-1|.|.
CSVEEGFEETQYF
TGCAGCGTTGAAGAGGGATTTGAAGAGACCCAGTACTTC
>TRBJ2-1|TRBV25-1|.|TRBD2
CASSPSGGYNEQFF
TGTGCCAGCAGTCCTAGCGGGGGTTACAATGAGCAGTTCTTC
>TRBJ1-2|TRBV29-1|.|.
CSLRGNYGYTF
TGCAGTTTGAGGGGGAACTATGGCTACACCTTC
>TRBJ2-3|TRBV19|.|.
CASSLNSATTDTQYF
TGTGCCAGTAGTCTCAATAGCGCGACCACAGATACGCAGTATTTT
>TRBJ1-6|TRBV5-1|few|.
CASSLAGVSPLHF
TGCGCCAGCAGCTTGGCCGGGGTTTCACCCCTCCACTTT
>TRBJ2-3|TRBV4-2|.|.
CASSQGLTDTQYF
TGTGCCAGCAGCCAGGGACTGACAGATACGCAGTATTTT
>TRBJ1-2|TRBV29-1|.|.
CSVDGLNYGYTF
TGCAGCGTTGACGGCCTCAACTATGGCTACACCTTC
>TRBJ2-7|TRBV29-1|.|.
CSVEGAHEQYF
TGCAGCGTTGAAGGGGCCCACGAGCAGTACTTC
>TRBJ2-7|TRBV7-9|few|.
CASSPSRDSYEQYF
TGTGCCAGCAGCCCGAGCAGGGACTCCTACGAGCAGTACTTC
>TRBJ2-4|TRBV4-1|.|TRBD1
CASSQGRQGALAKNIQYF
TGCGCCAGCAGCCAAGGGAGACAGGGGGCCTTAGCCAAAAACATTCAGTACTTC
>TRBJ2-3|TRBV30|.|.
CAYTRRASTDTQYF
TGTGCCTACACGAGACGGGCTAGCACAGATACGCAGTATTTT
>TRBJ2-5|TRBV15|.|.
CATSTETRQETQYF
TGTGCCACCAGCACGGAGACACGGCAAGAGACCCAGTACTTC
>TRBJ2-1|TRBV29-1|few|TRBD2
CSVESSGPDRRHEQFF
TGCAGCGTTGAGTCTAGCGGGCCCGACCGCCGGCATGAGCAGTTCTTC
>TRBJ2-2|TRBV15|.|.
CATSPRGDSNTGELFF
TGTGCCACCAGCCCTCGAGGAGATTCGAACACCGGGGAGCTGTTTTTT
>TRBJ1-4|TRBV30|few|.
CAWNRRTNEKLFF
TGTGCCTGGAATCGCCGCACTAATGAAAAACTGTTTTTT
>TRBJ2-6|TRBV29-1|.|TRBD1
CSVEGQGTSGANVLTF
TGCAGCGTTGAGGGACAGGGCACCTCTGGGGCCAACGTCCTGACTTTC
>TRBJ2-5|TRBV5-4|.|TRBD2
CASSSRLAGGQETQYF
TGTGCCAGCAGCTCCCGACTAGCGGGGGGCCAAGAGACCCAGTACTTC
>TRBJ2-3|TRBV7-2|.|.
CASSLALADTQYF
TGTGCCAGCAGCTTAGCGTTAGCAGATACGCAGTATTTT
>TRBJ2-3|TRBV29-1|few|.
CSVMPRFADTQYF
TGCAGCGTTATGCCCCGTTTTGCAGATACGCAGTATTTT
>TRBJ2-7|TRBV10-3|.|TRBD1
CAISRGTGTGYRNEQYF
TGTGCCATCAGTAGAGGGACCGGGACAGGGTATCGAAACGAGCAGTACTTC
>TRBJ2-1|TRBV30|.|TRBD1
CAWSVGQGFNEQFF
TGTGCCTGGAGTGTAGGACAGGGCTTCAATGAGCAGTTCTTC
>TRBJ2-3|TRBV29-1|once|.
CSVEIPNTDTQYF
TGCAGCGTTGAAATCCCGAACACAGATACGCAGTATTTT
>TRBJ1-6|TRBV5-6|once|TRBD1
CASSPDRDGSPLHF
TGTGCCAGCAGTCCCGACAGGGATGGTTCACCCCTCCACTTT
>TRBJ2-4|TRBV30|few|TRBD1
CAWSSTGSKNIQYF
TGTGCCTGGAGTTCGACAGGGTCCAAAAACATTCAGTACTTC
>TRBJ2-1|TRBV4-1|.|.
CASSQVGREVEQFF
TGCGCCAGCAGCCAAGTAGGGAGAGAAGTTGAGCAGTTCTTC
>TRBJ2-7|TRBV4-3|.|.
CASSQVLSVGLHEQYF
TGCGCCAGCAGCCAAGTATTATCGGTTGGGCTCCACGAGCAGTACTTC
>TRBJ2-5|TRBV20-1|.|.
CSGTEQETQYF
TGCAGTGGTACGGAGCAAGAGACCCAGTACTTC
>TRBJ2-3|TRBV29-1|.|TRBD2
CSALTGTSGRVDTQYF
TGCAGCGCCCTTACCGGGACTAGCGGGAGAGTTGATACGCAGTATTTT
>TRBJ1-2|TRBV7-9|.|.
CASSALGDGYTF
TGTGCCAGCAGCGCCTTGGGTGATGGCTACACCTTC
>TRBJ1-1|TRBV5-1|.|.
CASSLRGADTEAFF
TGCGCCAGCAGCTTACGGGGCGCGGACACTGAAGCTTTCTTT
>TRBJ2-5|TRBV4-2|.|.
CASSPGAEETQYF
TGTGCCAGCAGCCCGGGGGCGGAAGAGACCCAGTACTTC
>TRBJ2-3|TRBV7-2|.|.
CASSFTVGDTQYF
TGTGCCAGCAGCTTCACTGTTGGGGATACGCAGTATTTT
>TRBJ2-5|TRBV5-4|.|TRBD2
CASSPQRASGSFRETQYF
TGTGCCAGCAGCCCCCAGAGGGCTAGCGGATCCTTTAGGGAGACCCAGTACTTC
>TRBJ2-3|TRBV9|few|TRBD1
CASSVAGTGTSRDTQYF
TGTGCCAGCAGCGTAGCCGGGACAGGGACCTCGCGGGATACGCAGTATTTT
>TRBJ1-2|TRBV5-4|.|.
CASSYGQSSYGYTF
TGTGCCAGCAGCTACGGACAGAGTAGCTATGGCTACACCTTC
>TRBJ1-1|TRBV27|.|.
CASSRQDSRTEAFF
TGTGCCAGCAGTCGCCAGGACAGTCGGACTGAAGCTTTCTTT